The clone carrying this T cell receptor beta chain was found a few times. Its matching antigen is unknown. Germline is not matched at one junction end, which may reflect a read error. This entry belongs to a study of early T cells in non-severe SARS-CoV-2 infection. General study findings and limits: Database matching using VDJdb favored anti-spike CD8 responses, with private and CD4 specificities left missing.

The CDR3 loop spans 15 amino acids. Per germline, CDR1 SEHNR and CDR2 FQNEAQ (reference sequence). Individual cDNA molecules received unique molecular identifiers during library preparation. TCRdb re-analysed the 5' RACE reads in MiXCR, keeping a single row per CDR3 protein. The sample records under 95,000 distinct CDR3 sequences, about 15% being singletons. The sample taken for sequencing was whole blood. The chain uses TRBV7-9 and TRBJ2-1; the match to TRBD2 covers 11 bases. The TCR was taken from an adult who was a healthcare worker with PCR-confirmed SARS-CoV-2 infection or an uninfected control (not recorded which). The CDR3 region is CASSVAGGPDNEQFF. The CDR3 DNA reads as TGTGCCAGCAGCGTAGCGGGAGGGCCGGACAATGAGCAGTTCTTC.